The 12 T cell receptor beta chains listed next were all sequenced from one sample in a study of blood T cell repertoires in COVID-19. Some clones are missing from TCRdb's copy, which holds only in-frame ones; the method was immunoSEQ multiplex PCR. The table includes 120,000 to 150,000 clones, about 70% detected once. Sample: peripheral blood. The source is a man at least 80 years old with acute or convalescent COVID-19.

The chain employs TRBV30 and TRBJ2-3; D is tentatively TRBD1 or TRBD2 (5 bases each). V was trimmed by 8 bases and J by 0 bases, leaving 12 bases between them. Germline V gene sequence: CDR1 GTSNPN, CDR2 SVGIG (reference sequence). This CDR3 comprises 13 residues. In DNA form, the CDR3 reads TGTGCCGGGGACGGAGAAAGCACAGATACGCAGTATTTT. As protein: CAGDGESTDTQYF.

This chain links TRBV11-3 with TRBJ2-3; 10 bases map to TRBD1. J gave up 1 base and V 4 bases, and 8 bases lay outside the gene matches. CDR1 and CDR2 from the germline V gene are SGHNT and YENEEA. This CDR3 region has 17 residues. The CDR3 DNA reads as TGTGCCAGCAGCTCGAATGGACAGGGGGTGGGCACAGATACGCAGTATTTT. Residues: CASSSNGQGVGTDTQYF. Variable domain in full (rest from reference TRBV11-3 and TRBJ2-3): EAGVVQSPRYKIIEKKQPVAFWCNPISGHNTLYWYLQNLGQGPELLIRYENEEAVDDSQLPKDRFSAERLKGVDSTLKIQPAELGDSAVYLCASSSNGQGVGTDTQYFGPGTRLTVL.

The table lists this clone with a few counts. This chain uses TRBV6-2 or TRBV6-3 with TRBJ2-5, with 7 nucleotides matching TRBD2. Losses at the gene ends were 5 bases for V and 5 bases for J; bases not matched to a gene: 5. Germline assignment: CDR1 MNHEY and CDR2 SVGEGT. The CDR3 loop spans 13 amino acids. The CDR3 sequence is CASSRLARETQYF. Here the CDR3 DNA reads TGTGCCAGCAGTAGACTAGCCCGGGAGACCCAGTACTTC.

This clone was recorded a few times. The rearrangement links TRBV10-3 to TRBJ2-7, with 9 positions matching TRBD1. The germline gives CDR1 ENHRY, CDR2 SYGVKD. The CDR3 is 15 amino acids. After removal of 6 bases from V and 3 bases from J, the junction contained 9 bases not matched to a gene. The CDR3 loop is CAISVTDRGHYEQYF. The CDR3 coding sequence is TGTGCCATCAGCGTGACGGACAGGGGACACTACGAGCAGTACTTC.

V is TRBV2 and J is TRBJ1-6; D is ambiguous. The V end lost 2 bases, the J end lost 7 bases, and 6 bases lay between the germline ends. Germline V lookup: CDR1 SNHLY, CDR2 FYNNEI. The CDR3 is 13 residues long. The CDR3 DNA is TGTGCCAGCAGTGAAAATTCGAATTCACCCCTCCACTTT. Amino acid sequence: CASSENSNSPLHF.

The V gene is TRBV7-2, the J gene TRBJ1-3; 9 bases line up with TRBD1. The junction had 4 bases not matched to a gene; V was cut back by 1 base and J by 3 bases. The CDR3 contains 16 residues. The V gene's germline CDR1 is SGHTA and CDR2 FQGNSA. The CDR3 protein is CASSLDRGRRGNTIYF. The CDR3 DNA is TGTGCCAGCAGCTTAGACAGGGGGCGTCGTGGAAACACCATATATTTT.

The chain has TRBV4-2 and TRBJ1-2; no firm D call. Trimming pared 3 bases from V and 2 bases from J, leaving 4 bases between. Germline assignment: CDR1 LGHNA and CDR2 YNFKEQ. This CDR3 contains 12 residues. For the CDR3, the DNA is TGTGCCAGCAGCCAGTCAAACTATGGCTACACCTTC. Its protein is CASSQSNYGYTF.

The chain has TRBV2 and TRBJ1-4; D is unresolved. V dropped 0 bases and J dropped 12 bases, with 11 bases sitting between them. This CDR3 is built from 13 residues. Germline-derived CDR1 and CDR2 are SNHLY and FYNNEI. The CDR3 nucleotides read TGTGCCAGCAGTGAAGCGCTTACTCGTCAACTGTTTTTT. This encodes CASSEALTRQLFF.

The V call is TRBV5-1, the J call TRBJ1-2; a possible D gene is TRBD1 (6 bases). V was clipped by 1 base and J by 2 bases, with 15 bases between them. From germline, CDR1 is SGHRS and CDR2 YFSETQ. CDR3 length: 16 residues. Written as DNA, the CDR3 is TGCGCCAGCAGCTTGACCGATGGGACACTAAACTATGGCTACACCTTC. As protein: CASSLTDGTLNYGYTF. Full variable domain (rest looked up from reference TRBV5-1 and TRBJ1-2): KAGVTQTPRYLIKTRGQQVTLSCSPISGHRSVSWYQQTPGQGLQFLFEYFSETQRNKGNFPGRFSGRQFSNSRSEMNVSTLELGDSALYLCASSLTDGTLNYGYTFGSGTRLTVV.

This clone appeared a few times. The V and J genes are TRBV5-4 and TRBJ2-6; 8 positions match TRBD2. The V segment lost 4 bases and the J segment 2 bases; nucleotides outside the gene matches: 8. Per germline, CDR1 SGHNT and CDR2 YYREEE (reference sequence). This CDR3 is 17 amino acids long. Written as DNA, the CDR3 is TGTGCCAGCAGCCTCCCGGGGGGGGCAGCTGGGGCCAACGTCCTGACTTTC. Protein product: CASSLPGGAAGANVLTF.

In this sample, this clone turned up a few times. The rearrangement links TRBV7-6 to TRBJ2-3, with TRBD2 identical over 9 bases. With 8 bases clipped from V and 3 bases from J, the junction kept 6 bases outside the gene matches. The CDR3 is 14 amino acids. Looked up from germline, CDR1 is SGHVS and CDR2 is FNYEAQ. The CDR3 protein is CASSRGGGTDTQYF. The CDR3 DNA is TGTGCCAGCTCGCGGGGGGGCGGTACAGATACGCAGTATTTT.

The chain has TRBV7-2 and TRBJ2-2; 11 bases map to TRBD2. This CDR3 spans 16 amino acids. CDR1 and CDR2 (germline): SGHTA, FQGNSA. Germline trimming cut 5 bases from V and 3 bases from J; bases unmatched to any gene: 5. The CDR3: CASSLGLAAYTGELFF. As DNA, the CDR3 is TGTGCCAGCAGCCTGGGACTAGCGGCATACACCGGGGAGCTGTTTTTT.